This T cell receptor (beta chain) was profiled in a study of CD8 T cells in Susac syndrome. Sequencing targeted TCR beta in T cells from blood (CD8+ and CD4+). Bulk CD8+ and CD4+ cells came from magnetic negative isolation; CD8+ TEMRA by FACS. Study-level results: The TCR sequencing and HLA analysis in the study involved a relatively small number of individuals, as the study acknowledged.

A quantity of about 0.45 to 1 ug RNA underwent reverse transcription using random hexamers. The authors amplified TCR beta CDR3 across 54 Vbeta and 13 Jbeta using immunoSEQ multiplex PCR. Each CDR3 protein is one row after TCRdb ran MiXCR on the immunoSEQ multiplex PCR reads. The table lists 150,000 or so distinct CDR3 sequences, around 96% of them singletons. Worth noting for this clonotype: Its antigen is undetermined.

CDR3 length equals 15 residues. CDR1 and CDR2 from the germline V gene are DFQATT and SNEGSKA (reference sequence). The germline V and J ends were trimmed by 6 bases and 2 bases, with 19 bases remaining between them. The sequence came from a human donor in good health. The chain has TRBV20-1 and TRBJ1-2, with D possibly being TRBD1 (5 bases). The sequenced material came from CD4+ T cells from PBMCs. CDR3 residues: CSAGPGQGGNYGYTF. For the CDR3, the DNA is TGCAGTGCCGGACCAGGGCAGGGAGGAAACTATGGCTACACCTTC.